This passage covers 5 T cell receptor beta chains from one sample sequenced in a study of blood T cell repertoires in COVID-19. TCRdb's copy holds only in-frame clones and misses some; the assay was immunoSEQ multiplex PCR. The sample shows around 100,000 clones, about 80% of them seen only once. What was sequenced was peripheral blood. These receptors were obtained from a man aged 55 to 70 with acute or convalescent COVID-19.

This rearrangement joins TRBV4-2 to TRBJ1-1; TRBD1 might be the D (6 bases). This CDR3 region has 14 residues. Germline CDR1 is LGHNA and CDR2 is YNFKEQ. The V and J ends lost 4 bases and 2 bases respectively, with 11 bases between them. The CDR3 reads CASSRGQLNTEAFF. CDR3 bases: TGTGCCAGCAGCCGAGGACAGTTAAACACTGAAGCTTTCTTT.

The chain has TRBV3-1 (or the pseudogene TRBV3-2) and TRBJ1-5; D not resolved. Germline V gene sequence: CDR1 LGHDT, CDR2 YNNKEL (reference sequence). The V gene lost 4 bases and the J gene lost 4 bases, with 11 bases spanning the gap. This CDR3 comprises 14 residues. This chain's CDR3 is CASSPGNGNQPQHF. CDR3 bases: TGTGCCAGCAGCCCCGGAAACGGGAATCAGCCCCAGCATTTT.

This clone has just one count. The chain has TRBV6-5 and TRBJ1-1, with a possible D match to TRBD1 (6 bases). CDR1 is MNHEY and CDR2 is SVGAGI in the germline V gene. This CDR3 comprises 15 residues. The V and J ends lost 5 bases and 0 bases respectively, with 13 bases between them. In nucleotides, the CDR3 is TGTGCCAGCAGTCCGGACAGCTCCATGAACACTGAAGCTTTCTTT. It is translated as CASSPDSSMNTEAFF.

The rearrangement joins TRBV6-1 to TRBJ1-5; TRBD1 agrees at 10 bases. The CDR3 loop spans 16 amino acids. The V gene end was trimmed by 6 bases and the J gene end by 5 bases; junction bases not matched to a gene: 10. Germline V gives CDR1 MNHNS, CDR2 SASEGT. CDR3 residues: CASREYRDRGDQPQHF. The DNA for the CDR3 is TGTGCCAGCAGGGAATACCGGGACAGGGGTGATCAGCCCCAGCATTTT.

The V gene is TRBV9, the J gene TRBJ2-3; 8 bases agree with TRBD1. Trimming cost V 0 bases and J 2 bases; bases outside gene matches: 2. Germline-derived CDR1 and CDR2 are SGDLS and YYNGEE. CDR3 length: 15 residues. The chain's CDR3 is CASSVGDRTTDTQYF. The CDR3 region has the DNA TGTGCCAGCAGCGTAGGGGACAGGACCACAGATACGCAGTATTTT.